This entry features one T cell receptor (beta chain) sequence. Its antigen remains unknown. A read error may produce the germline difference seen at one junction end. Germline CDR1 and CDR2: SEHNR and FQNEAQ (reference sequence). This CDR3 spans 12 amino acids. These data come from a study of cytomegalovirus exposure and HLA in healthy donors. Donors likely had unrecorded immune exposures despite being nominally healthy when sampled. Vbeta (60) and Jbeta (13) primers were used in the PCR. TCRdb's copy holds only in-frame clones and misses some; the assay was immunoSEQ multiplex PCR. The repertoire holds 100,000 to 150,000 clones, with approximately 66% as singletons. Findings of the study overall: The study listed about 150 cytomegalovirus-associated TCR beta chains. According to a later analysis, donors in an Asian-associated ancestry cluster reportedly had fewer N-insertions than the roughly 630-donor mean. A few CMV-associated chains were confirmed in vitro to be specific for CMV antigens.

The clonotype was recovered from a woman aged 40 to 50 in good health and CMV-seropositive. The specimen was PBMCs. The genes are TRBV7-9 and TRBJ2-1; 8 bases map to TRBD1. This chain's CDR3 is CSSSPTGDEQFF. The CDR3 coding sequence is TGTTCCAGCAGCCCGACAGGGGATGAGCAGTTCTTC.